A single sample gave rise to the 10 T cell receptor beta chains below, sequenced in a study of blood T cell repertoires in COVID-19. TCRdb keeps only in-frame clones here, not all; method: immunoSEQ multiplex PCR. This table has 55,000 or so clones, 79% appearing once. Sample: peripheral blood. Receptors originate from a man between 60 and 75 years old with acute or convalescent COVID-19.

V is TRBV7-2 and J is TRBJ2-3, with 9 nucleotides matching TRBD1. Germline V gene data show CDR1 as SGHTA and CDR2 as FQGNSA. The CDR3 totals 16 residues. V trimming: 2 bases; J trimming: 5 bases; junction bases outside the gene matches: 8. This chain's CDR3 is CASSLKGGQGQDTQYF. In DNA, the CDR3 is TGTGCCAGCAGCTTAAAGGGCGGACAGGGGCAAGATACGCAGTATTTT.

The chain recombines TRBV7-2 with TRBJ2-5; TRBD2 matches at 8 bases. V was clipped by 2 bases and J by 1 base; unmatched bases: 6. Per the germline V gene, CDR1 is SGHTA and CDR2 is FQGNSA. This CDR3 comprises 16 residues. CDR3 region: CASSLNQRGPQETQYF. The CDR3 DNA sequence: TGTGCCAGCAGCTTAAATCAGCGGGGGCCCCAAGAGACCCAGTACTTC.

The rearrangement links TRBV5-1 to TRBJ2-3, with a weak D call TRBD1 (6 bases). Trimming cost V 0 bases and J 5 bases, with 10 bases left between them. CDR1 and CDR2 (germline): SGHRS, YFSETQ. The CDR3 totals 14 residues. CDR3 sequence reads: CASSLGQGLDTQYF. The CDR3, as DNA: TGCGCCAGCAGCTTGGGGCAGGGGTTAGATACGCAGTATTTT.

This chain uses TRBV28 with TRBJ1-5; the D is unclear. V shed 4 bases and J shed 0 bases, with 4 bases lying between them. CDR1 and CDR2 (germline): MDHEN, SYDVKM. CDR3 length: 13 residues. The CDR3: CASSSSSNQPQHF. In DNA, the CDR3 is TGTGCCAGCAGTTCGAGTAGCAATCAGCCCCAGCATTTT.

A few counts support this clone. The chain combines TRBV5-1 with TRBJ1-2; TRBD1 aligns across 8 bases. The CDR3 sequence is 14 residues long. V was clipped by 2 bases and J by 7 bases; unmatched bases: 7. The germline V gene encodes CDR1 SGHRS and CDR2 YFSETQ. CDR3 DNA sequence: TGCGCCAGCAGCTTCGGACAGGGTGGGTCTGGCTACACCTTC. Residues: CASSFGQGGSGYTF. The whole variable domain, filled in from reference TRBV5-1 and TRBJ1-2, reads KAGVTQTPRYLIKTRGQQVTLSCSPISGHRSVSWYQQTPGQGLQFLFEYFSETQRNKGNFPGRFSGRQFSNSRSEMNVSTLELGDSALYLCASSFGQGGSGYTFGSGTRLTVV.

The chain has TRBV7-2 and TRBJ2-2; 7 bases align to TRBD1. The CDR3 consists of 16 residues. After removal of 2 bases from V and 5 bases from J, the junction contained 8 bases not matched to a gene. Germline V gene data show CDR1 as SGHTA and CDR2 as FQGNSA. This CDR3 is CASSLTDRARTGELFF. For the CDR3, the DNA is TGTGCCAGCAGCTTAACCGACAGGGCACGAACCGGGGAGCTGTTTTTT.

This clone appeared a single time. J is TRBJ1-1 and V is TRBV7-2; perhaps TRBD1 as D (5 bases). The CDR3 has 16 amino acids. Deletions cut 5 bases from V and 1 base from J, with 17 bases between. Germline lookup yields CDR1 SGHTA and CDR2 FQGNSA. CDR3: CASSLGEGRENTEAFF. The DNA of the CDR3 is TGTGCCAGCAGCCTTGGAGAGGGGCGGGAGAACACTGAAGCTTTCTTT. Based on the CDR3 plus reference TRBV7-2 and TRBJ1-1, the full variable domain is GAGVSQSPSNKVTEKGKDVELRCDPISGHTALYWYRQSLGQGLEFLIYFQGNSAPDKSGLPSDRFSAERTGGSVSTLTIQRTQQEDSAVYLCASSLGEGRENTEAFFGQGTRLTVV.

The CDR3 sequence is CASSVSGPGVPTDTQYF. DNA for the CDR3: TGTGCCAGCAGTGTAAGCGGGCCAGGCGTTCCCACAGATACGCAGTATTTT. The J gene is TRBJ2-3, the V gene TRBV6-1, with a tentative D call TRBD2 (6 bases). Between the trimmed V and J ends, which lost 4 bases and 2 bases, there was a span of 19 bases. Germline V gene data show CDR1 as MNHNS and CDR2 as SASEGT. The CDR3 loop spans 17 amino acids.

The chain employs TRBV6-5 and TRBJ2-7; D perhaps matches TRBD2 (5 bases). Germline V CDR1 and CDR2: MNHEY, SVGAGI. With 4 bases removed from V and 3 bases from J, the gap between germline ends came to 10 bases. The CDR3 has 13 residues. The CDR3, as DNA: TGTGCCAGCAGTTTGGACTTTTACTACGAGCAGTACTTC. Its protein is CASSLDFYYEQYF.

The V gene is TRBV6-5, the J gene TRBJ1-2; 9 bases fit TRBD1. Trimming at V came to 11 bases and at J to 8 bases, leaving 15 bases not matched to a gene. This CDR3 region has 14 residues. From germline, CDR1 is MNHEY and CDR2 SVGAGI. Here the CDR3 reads CAGRPGTGRVGYTF. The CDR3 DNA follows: TGTGCCGGCCGACCCGGGACAGGGAGGGTAGGCTACACCTTC.